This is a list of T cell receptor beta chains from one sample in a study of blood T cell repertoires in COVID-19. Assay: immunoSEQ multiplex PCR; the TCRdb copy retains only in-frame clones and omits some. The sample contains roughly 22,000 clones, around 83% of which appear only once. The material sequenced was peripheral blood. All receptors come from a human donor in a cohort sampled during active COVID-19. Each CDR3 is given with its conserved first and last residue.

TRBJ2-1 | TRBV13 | CASSSTSGRFKDEQFF
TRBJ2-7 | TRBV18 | CASSPPRTGNYEQYF
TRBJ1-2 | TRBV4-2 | CASSQDGTGNYGYTF
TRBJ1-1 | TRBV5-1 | CASSFTGMNTEAFF
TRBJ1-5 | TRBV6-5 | CASSPIQGVNQPQHF
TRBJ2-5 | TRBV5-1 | CASSLTGGAETQYF
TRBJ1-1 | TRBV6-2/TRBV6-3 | CASSATGNTEAFF
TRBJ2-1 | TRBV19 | CASRGSRASGRTVENEQFF
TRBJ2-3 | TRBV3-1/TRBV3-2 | CASSLVPGLPTDTQYF
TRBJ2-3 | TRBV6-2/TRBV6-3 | CASSEGLGSTDTQYF
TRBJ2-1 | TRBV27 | CASSFGLASYNEQFF
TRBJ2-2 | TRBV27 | CASRYQGYGELFF
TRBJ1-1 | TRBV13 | CASSDRDGAFF
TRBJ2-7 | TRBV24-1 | CATTKTSGIAIEQYF
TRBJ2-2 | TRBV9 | CASSAGTVRPGELFF
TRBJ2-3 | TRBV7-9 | CASSLPDRGIPDTQYF
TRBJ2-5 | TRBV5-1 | CASSLGNSGLAVKETQYF
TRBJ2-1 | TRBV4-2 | CASSQGTSGNNEQFF
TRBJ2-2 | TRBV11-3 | CASSSAAGELFF
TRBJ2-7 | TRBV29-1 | CSVMGLSYEQYF
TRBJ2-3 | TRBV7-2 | CASSLEASGVSTDTQYF
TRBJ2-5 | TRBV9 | CASSPSGRFQETQYF
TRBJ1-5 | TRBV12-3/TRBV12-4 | CASRTGGNQPQHF
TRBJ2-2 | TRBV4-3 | CASSQEGVGAPIGELFF
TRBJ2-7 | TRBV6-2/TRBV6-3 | CASTPGGQQREQYF
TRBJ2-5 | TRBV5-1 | CASSLKTSGETQYF
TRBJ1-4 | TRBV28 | CASSPPPPPEEKLFF
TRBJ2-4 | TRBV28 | CASSFVAGGPLNIQYF
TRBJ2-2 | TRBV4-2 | CASSQENGRTDTGELFF
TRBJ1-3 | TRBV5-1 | CASSLVQGTSGNTIYF
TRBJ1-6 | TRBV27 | CASNRVPLNSPLHF
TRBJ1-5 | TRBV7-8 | CASSLDRGKGQPQHF
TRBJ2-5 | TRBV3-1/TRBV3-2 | CASSLPGGWETQYF
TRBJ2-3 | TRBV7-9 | CASSLFPGTGGTDTQYF